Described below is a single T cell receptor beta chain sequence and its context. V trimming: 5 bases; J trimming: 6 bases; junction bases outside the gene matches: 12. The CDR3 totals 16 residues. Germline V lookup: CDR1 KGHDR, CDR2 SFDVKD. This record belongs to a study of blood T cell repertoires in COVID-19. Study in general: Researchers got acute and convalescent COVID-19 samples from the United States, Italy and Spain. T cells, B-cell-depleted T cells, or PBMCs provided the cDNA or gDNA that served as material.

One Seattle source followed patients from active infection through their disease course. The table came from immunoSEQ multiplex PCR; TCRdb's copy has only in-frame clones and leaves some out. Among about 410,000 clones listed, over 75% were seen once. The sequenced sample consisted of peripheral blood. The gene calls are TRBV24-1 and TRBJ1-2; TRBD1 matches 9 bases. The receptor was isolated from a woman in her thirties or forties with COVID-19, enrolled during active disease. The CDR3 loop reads CATSGVGDRAVHGYTF. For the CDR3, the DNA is TGTGCCACCAGTGGAGTTGGGGACAGGGCGGTACATGGCTACACCTTC.